This is a list of T cell receptor beta chains from one sample in a study of cytomegalovirus exposure and HLA in healthy donors. Assay used: immunoSEQ multiplex PCR; TCRdb lists only in-frame clones, some missing. The table has around 110,000 clones, about 86% seen once; the top ten hold around 4%. Sequences were obtained from PBMCs. The origin of the receptors is a woman in her 30s in good health and CMV-seronegative. The CDR3 runs from the conserved cysteine through the conserved F or W. The D gene is left open where the match is weak. The listing skips clone size in some rows; elsewhere it reads once, few, many or a size class.

d_call,j_call,v_call,clone_size,cdr3_nt,cdr3_aa
-,TRBJ2-5,TRBV5-1,-,TGCGCCAGCAGCTTGAGGGCACACGCCGAATCAGGGGAGACCCAGTACTTC,CASSLRAHAESGETQYF
TRBD1,TRBJ2-5,TRBV15,-,TGTGCCACCAGCAGGGGAGTCACAGGGGCGGAAGAGACCCAGTACTTC,CATSRGVTGAEETQYF
-,TRBJ2-5,TRBV11-2,-,TGTGCCAGCAGCTCATATATCCGGGACACGCGAGGGGAGACCCAGTACTTC,CASSSYIRDTRGETQYF
TRBD2,TRBJ2-1,TRBV7-9,once,TGTGCCAGCAGCTCCCGACTAGCGGGACACAATGAGCAGTTCTTC,CASSSRLAGHNEQFF
TRBD2,TRBJ2-7,TRBV7-3,-,TGTGCCAGCAGCTCGTCCTCCCGGACTAGCGGGTCCGAATACCCCTACGAGCAGTACTTC,CASSSSSRTSGSEYPYEQYF
-,TRBJ2-2,TRBV28,-,TGTGCCAGCAGCCCCCCGACAGGGAACACCGGGGAGCTGTTTTTT,CASSPPTGNTGELFF
TRBD2,TRBJ2-3,TRBV9,-,TGTGCCAGCAGCGTTGGGGGAGGGTTAGATACGCAGTATTTT,CASSVGGGLDTQYF
-,TRBJ1-1,TRBV28,-,TGTGCCAGCAACTGGGGGCAGGCAAACACTGAAGCTTTCTTT,CASNWGQANTEAFF
-,TRBJ1-2,TRBV21-1,-,TGTGCCAACCCGGGACAGGGGTACTACACCTTC,CANPGQGYYTF
-,TRBJ1-4,TRBV27,-,TGTGCCAGCAGTGGACAACAGGGAACTAATGAAAAACTGTTTTTT,CASSGQQGTNEKLFF
-,TRBJ1-2,TRBV6-1,-,TGTGCCAGCAGTGAGGGACTTGGCCCCTATGGCTACACCTTC,CASSEGLGPYGYTF
-,TRBJ1-4,TRBV30,few,TGTGCCTGGAGTGAAGGGGTAGGAGAAAAACTGTTTTTT,CAWSEGVGEKLFF
-,TRBJ2-1,TRBV4-3,-,TGCGCCAGCAGCCAAGGTGTAGGGGATTCCTACAATGAGCAGTTCTTC,CASSQGVGDSYNEQFF
TRBD2,TRBJ2-3,TRBV19,-,TGTGCCACAACGTCCCGACTAGCCCTGTATTTT,CATTSRLALYF
TRBD1,TRBJ2-7,TRBV5-1,-,TGCGCCAGCAGCCCCCTCGGGACAGGGGGCCCCTCTAGGGAGCAGTACTTC,CASSPLGTGGPSREQYF
TRBD1,TRBJ2-7,TRBV2,few,TGTGCCAGCCGGGACAGGGGCTACGAGCAGTACTTC,CASRDRGYEQYF
TRBD1,TRBJ2-7,TRBV4-1,-,TGCGCCAGCAGCCAAGGGCAGGGGGTCGAGCAGTACTTC,CASSQGQGVEQYF
TRBD2,TRBJ2-3,TRBV30,-,TGTGCCTACGCCTCGGTTAGCGGGAGGTTGGGAACAGATACGCAGTATTTT,CAYASVSGRLGTDTQYF
TRBD1,TRBJ1-5,TRBV27,-,TGTGCCAGCAGTTTATTGGGACGTGGGACAGGGAAGAAGACAATTACTCAGCCCCAGCATTTT,CASSLLGRGTGKKTITQPQHF
-,TRBJ1-1,TRBV18,-,TGTGCCAGCTCACTACAGACAGTTAAGGACACTGAAGCTTTCTTT,CASSLQTVKDTEAFF
TRBD2,TRBJ2-7,TRBV5-1,-,TGCGCCAGCAGCCCCAGGACTAGAGACTACGAGCAGTACTTC,CASSPRTRDYEQYF
TRBD2,TRBJ2-7,TRBV19,-,TGTGCCAGTAGTATAGGGACTAGCGGGCCCTACGAGCAGTACTTC,CASSIGTSGPYEQYF
-,TRBJ2-7,TRBV7-2,-,TGTGCCAGCAGCTTAAGGCCAGGGGCTAACTACGAGCAGTACTTC,CASSLRPGANYEQYF
TRBD1,TRBJ2-1,TRBV11-2,-,TGTGCCAGCAGCCCGGGGACAGAAGTGTCCTACAATGAGCAGTTCTTC,CASSPGTEVSYNEQFF
-,TRBJ2-6,TRBV6-4,-,TGTGCCAGCAGCCTATTCGCAGGGTCAGGTGGGGCCAACGTCCTGACTTTC,CASSLFAGSGGANVLTF
-,TRBJ2-1,TRBV4-3,-,TGCGCCAGCAGCCACCCTCTAGCTGGCGAGCAGTTCTTC,CASSHPLAGEQFF
TRBD1,TRBJ2-2,TRBV10-3,-,TGTGCCATCAGCCCGGGACAGGGAGACACCGGGGAGCTGTTTTTT,CAISPGQGDTGELFF
-,TRBJ2-7,TRBV7-9,-,TGTTCCAGCAGCCTAGGGGCAGCTTCGTACTTC,CSSSLGAASYF
-,TRBJ1-2,TRBV7-9,-,TGTGCCAGCAGCTCCGGGGACATTGTCTATGGCTACACCTTC,CASSSGDIVYGYTF
-,TRBJ1-2,TRBV4-1,-,TGCGCCAGCAGCCAAGATCCGAGGGGGTCTGGCTACACCTTC,CASSQDPRGSGYTF
-,TRBJ2-7,TRBV6-5,-,TGTGCCAGCAAACCAGGGGCCCCGGGGGAGCAGTACTTC,CASKPGAPGEQYF
-,TRBJ1-5,TRBV10-3,-,TGTGCCATCAGTGAGTCGGGCAGAGAAAATCAGCCCCAGCATTTT,CAISESGRENQPQHF
TRBD1,TRBJ2-7,TRBV5-1,-,TGCGCCAGCAGCTTGGGGGACAGGGATAGTTACGAGCAGTACTTC,CASSLGDRDSYEQYF
TRBD2,TRBJ2-1,TRBV11-2,-,TGTGCCAGCAGCTTAGTCAAGGAGGTTAGCGGGAGGTATTACAATGAGCAGTTCTTC,CASSLVKEVSGRYYNEQFF
-,TRBJ1-1,TRBV28,-,TGTGCCAGCAGTCTACCCCCGGGACAACAAGCTTTCTTT,CASSLPPGQQAFF
TRBD1,TRBJ2-2,TRBV4-1,-,TGCGCCAGCAGCCAAGACAGGGGGTCATGGGGCACCGGGGAGCTGTTTTTT,CASSQDRGSWGTGELFF
-,TRBJ2-7,TRBV19,-,TGTGCCAGTAGTCCCCCCGGGGACGAGCAGTACTTC,CASSPPGDEQYF
-,TRBJ2-1,TRBV27,-,TGTGCCAGCGGTAAGGGGTGGGGGCTCCACAATGAGCAGTTCTTC,CASGKGWGLHNEQFF
-,TRBJ2-6,TRBV5-1,-,TGCGCCAGCAGCTGGAGGGTAAGCACCGCCACTTCTGGGGCCAACGTCCTGACTTTC,CASSWRVSTATSGANVLTF
TRBD1,TRBJ2-7,TRBV5-4,-,TGTGCCAGCAGCACGGGACAGGGTGGTGGGGAGCAGTACTTC,CASSTGQGGGEQYF
TRBD2,TRBJ2-1,TRBV7-2,-,TGTGCCAGCAGGCAAGCGGGATCCGCCTACAATGAGCAGTTCTTC,CASRQAGSAYNEQFF
-,TRBJ2-3,TRBV9,-,TGTGCCAGCAGCGTATGGAGGGGAGATACGCAGTATTTT,CASSVWRGDTQYF
TRBD1,TRBJ2-7,TRBV5-1,-,TGCGCCAGCAACTCCAGGGACAGGGGAACTAGCGATGCCTACGAGCAGTACTTC,CASNSRDRGTSDAYEQYF
TRBD2,TRBJ2-7,TRBV2,-,TGTGCCAGCAAGGAGCGGGAGTCGAGTGAGCAGTACTTC,CASKERESSEQYF
-,TRBJ2-2,TRBV5-1,-,TGCGCCAGCAGCTTTCAAGCGAGCACCGGGGAGCTGTTTTTT,CASSFQASTGELFF
TRBD1,TRBJ1-1,TRBV5-4,-,TGTGCCAGCAGCAGATCGACAGGGGCTGAAGCTTTCTTT,CASSRSTGAEAFF
-,TRBJ1-2,TRBV28,-,TGTGCCAGCAGATACCTCTCCGGGCCGCAGGGCTATGGCTACACCTTC,CASRYLSGPQGYGYTF
-,TRBJ2-1,TRBV7-2,-,TGTGCCAGCAGCTTAACTGGCTACAATGAGCAGTTCTTC,CASSLTGYNEQFF
-,TRBJ2-7,TRBV5-1,-,TGCGCCAGCAGCCCTGGGTCCGGTGGGGGGTCCTACGAGCAGTACTTC,CASSPGSGGGSYEQYF
TRBD1,TRBJ1-1,TRBV2,-,TGTGCCAGCAGTCGATACAGGGGGGGCACTGAAGCTTTCTTT,CASSRYRGGTEAFF